This T cell receptor (beta chain) was profiled in a study of Graves' ophthalmopathy and Graves' hyperthyroidism. On this clonotype: Its specificity is unknown. The junction and the germline gene differ at one end; a read error may be behind it.

Study observations and caveats: The authors also found most expanded thyroid clonotypes above 0.001 frequency in blood.

Looked up from germline, CDR1 is KGHDR and CDR2 is SFDVKD. This CDR3 comprises 13 residues. RNA transcripts were the source from which TCR beta CDR3 regions were amplified. Second-round multiplex PCR came after first-round RT-PCR with HTBI primers. TCRdb re-called the multiplex PCR reads through MiXCR, storing one row per CDR3 protein. Of about 660,000 distinct CDR3 sequences listed, more than 40% were seen once; the top ten hold over 2.5%. This TCR was sampled from an adult man with Graves' ophthalmopathy. The chain has TRBV24-1 and TRBJ1-1; tentatively, D is TRBD1 (5 bases). Sample: peripheral blood. The CDR3 DNA reads TGTGCCAGCAGTCCAGACGGGGGCACTGAAGCTTTCTTT. Its protein product is CASSPDGGTEAFF.